These 2 T cell receptor beta chains were sequenced from one sample in a study of shared clonotypes between healthy human individuals. Assay: immunoSEQ multiplex PCR; the TCRdb copy retains only in-frame clones and omits some. The table has more than 2,000,000 clones, 80% to 95% seen once. Specimen: naive CD4+ T cells from PBMCs. Subset in this sample: CD45RA+ positively selected. The source of these receptors is a man between 18 and 29 years old in good health. Some clones in this sample may be carry-over from other donors' samples.

The chain employs TRBV2 and TRBJ1-3; perhaps TRBD1 as D (6 bases). The CDR3 loop spans 14 amino acids. Germline-derived CDR1 and CDR2 are SNHLY and FYNNEI. V was cut by 5 bases and J by 2 bases, with 10 bases left in between. CDR3 coding DNA: TGTGCCAGCAGTCCAAGGACAGCTGGAAACACCATATATTTT. Its translation is CASSPRTAGNTIYF.

V usage is TRBV5-1 and J usage is TRBJ2-2; a possible D gene is TRBD1 (5 bases). From germline, CDR1 is SGHRS and CDR2 YFSETQ. The CDR3 contains 16 residues. Trimming pared 0 bases from V and 6 bases from J, leaving 15 bases between. CDR3 in amino acids: CASSLVDIISAGELFF. CDR3 DNA: TGCGCCAGCAGCTTGGTGGACATTATTAGTGCCGGGGAGCTGTTTTTT.